This entry describes one T cell receptor (beta chain). The assay was immunoSEQ multiplex PCR, and TCRdb's table has in-frame clones only and misses some. This sample has 1.5 million to 2.5 million clones, with approximately 94% found just once. This sample is drawn from a study of shared clonotypes between healthy human individuals. Background on the study: Samples came from a couple of female and three male donors aged 18 to 49.

Naive CD8 populations comprised CD45RO-negative cells positively selected for CCR7, excluding terminally differentiated effector memory CD45RA+ cells. There are 16 residues in the CDR3. V dropped 5 bases and J dropped 0 bases, with 14 bases sitting between them. Germline V lookup: CDR1 SGHVS, CDR2 FQNEAQ. J is TRBJ1-5 and V is TRBV7-8; D call uncertain. This TCR was recovered from a man aged 18 to 35 in good health. The sample comprised naive CD8+ T cells sorted from blood. CDR3 protein: CASSPSPAYSNQPQHF. The CDR3 bases are TGTGCCAGCAGCCCCTCCCCGGCTTATAGCAATCAGCCCCAGCATTTT.